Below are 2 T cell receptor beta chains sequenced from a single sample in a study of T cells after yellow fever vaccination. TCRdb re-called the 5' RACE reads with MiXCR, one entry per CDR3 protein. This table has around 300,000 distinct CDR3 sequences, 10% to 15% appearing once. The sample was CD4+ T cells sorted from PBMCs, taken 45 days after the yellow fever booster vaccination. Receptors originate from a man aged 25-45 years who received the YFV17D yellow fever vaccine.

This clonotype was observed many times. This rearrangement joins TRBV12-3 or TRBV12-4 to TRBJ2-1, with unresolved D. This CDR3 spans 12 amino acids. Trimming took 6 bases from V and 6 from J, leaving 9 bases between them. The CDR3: CASSLKSNEQFF. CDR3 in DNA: TGTGCCAGCAGCCTGAAGAGCAATGAGCAGTTCTTC.

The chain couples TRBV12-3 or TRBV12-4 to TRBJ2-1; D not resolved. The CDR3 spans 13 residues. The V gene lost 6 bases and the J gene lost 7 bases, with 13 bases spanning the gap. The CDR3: CASSTAEWNEQFF. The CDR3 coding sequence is TGTGCCAGCAGCACCGCGGAGTGGAATGAGCAGTTCTTC.